This T cell receptor (beta chain) was profiled in a study of T cells after yellow fever vaccination. As TCR cDNA was made by 5'RACE template switching, a universal primer site and UMIs were added. TCRdb analysed the 5' RACE reads with MiXCR anew, one entry per CDR3 protein. The sample carries roughly 320,000 distinct CDR3 sequences, approximately 11% recorded once. In its sample, this clonotype was seen a few times. Its target is not known. Findings and caveats of the study: Weaker overall, the secondary response nonetheless peaked faster (day 5 versus 15).

Trimming cost V 5 bases and J 7 bases; bases outside gene matches: 8. The CDR3 loop spans 15 amino acids. The germline CDR1 and CDR2 sequences are SGHTA and FQGNSA. The TCR comes from a man between 18 and 29 years old who received the YFV17D yellow fever vaccine. The sample in question was CD4+ T cells sorted from PBMCs, obtained 45 days after the yellow fever booster vaccination. The chain recombines TRBV7-2 with TRBJ1-4, with 9 nucleotides matching TRBD1. This CDR3 is CASSRGQGRREKLFF. As DNA, the CDR3 is TGTGCCAGCAGCCGAGGACAGGGGAGGCGTGAAAAACTGTTTTTT.